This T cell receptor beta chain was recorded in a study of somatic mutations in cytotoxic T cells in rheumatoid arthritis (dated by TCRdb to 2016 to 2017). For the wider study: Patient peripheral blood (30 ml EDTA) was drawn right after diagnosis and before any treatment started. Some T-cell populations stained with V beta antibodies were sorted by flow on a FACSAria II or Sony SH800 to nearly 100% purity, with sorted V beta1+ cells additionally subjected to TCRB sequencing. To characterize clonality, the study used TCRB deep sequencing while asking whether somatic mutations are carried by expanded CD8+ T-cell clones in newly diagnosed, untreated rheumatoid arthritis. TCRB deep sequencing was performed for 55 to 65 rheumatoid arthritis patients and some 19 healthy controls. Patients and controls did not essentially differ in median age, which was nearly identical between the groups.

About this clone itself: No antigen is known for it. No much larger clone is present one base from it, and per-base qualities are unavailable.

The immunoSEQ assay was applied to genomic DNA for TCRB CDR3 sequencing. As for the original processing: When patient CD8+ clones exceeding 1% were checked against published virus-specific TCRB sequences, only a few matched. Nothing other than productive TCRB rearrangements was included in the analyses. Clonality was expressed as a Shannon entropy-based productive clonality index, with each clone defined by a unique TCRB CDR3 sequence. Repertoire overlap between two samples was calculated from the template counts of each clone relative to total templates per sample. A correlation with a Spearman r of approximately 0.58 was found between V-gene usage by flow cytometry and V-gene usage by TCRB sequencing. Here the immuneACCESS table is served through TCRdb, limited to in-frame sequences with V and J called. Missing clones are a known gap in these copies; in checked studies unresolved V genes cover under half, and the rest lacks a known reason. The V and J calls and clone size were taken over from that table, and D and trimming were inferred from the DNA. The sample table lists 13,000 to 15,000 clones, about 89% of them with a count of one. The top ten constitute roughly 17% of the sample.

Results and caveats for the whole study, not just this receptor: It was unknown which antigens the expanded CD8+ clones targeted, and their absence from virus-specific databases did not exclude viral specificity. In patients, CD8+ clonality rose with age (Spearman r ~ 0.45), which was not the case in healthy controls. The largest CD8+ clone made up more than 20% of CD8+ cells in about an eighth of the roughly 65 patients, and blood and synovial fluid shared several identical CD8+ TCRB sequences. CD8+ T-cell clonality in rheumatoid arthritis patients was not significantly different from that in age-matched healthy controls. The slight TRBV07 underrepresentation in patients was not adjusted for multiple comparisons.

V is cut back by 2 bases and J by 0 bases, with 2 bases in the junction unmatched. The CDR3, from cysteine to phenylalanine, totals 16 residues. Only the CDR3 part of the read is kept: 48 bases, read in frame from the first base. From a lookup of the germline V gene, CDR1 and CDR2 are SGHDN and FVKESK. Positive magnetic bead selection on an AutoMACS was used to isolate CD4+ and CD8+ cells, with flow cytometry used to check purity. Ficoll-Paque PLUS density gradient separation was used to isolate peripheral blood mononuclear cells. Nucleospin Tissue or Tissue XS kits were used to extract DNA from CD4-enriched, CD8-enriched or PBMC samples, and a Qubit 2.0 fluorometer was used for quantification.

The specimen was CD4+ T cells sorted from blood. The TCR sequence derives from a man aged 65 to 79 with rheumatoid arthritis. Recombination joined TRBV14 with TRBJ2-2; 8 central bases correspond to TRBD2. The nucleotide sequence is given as TGTGCCAGCAGCCAAATGGGACTAGCGAACACCGGGGAGCTGTTTTTT. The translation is CASSQMGLANTGELFF.